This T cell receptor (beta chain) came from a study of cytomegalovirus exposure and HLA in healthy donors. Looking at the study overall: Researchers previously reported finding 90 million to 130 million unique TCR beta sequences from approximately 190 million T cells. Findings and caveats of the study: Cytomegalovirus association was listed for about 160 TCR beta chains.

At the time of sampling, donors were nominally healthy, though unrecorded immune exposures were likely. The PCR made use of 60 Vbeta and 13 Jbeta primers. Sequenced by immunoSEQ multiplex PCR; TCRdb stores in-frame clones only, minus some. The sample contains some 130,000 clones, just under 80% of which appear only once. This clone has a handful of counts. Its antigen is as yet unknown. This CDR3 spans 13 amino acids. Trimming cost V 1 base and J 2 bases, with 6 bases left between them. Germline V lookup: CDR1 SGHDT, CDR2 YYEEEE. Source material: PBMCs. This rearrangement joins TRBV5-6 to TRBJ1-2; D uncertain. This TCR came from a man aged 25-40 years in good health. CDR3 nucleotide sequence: TGTGCCAGCAGCTTGATCCAGAACTATGGCTACACCTTC. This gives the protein CASSLIQNYGYTF. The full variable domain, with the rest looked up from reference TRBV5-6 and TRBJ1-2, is DAGVTQSPTHLIKTRGQQVTLRCSPKSGHDTVSWYQQALGQGPQFIFQYYEEEERQRGNFPDRFSGHQFPNYSSELNVNALLLGDSALYLCASSLIQNYGYTFGSGTRLTVV.